This entry lists 16 T cell receptor beta chains sequenced from one sample in a study of identifying expanded T cells in peripheral blood. Some clones are missing from TCRdb's copy, which holds only in-frame ones; the method was immunoSEQ multiplex PCR. The sample includes 65,000 to 95,000 clones, 84% seen only once; the top ten take around 20%. Sequences were obtained from blood. The origin of the receptors is a person aged 18 to 70 in good health.

This chain joins TRBV7-8 and TRBJ2-5; D gene unclear. Trimming cost V 4 bases and J 5 bases, with 5 bases left between them. Germline assignment: CDR1 SGHVS and CDR2 FQNEAQ. This CDR3 is built from 11 residues. This CDR3 is CASSSGETQYF. The CDR3 bases are TGTGCCAGCAGCTCCGGCGAGACCCAGTACTTC.

Of note for this clone: Other DNA sequences in this specimen translate into the identical CDR3. The gene calls are TRBV28 and TRBJ2-3, with 10 bases fitting TRBD2. In germline, CDR1 is MDHEN, CDR2 SYDVKM. Trimming took 6 bases from V and 2 from J; bases not matched to a gene: 11. The CDR3 extends over 17 amino acids. Here the CDR3 DNA reads TGTGCCAGCAGCCCCGGAACCAGCGGGGGGGTCACAGATACGCAGTATTTT. Its translation is CASSPGTSGGVTDTQYF.

This clone occurred a few times. This chain uses TRBV11-2 with TRBJ1-1, with TRBD1 matching over 7 bases. Germline assignment: CDR1 SGHAT and CDR2 FQNNGV. CDR3 length equals 15 residues. Germline trimming cut 5 bases from V and 1 base from J; bases unmatched to any gene: 7. The CDR3 loop is CASSLLTGTNTEAFF. CDR3 DNA: TGTGCCAGCAGCCTCCTGACAGGGACGAACACTGAAGCTTTCTTT.

J is TRBJ2-2 and V is TRBV7-2, with a tentative D call TRBD1 (6 bases). The CDR3 contains 15 residues. The V end was cut by 1 base, the J end by 7 bases, with 13 bases between. CDR1 and CDR2 (germline): SGHTA, FQGNSA. Here the CDR3 DNA reads TGTGCCAGCAGCTTAGGCAGGGGTGCTAACGGGGAGCTGTTTTTT. This gives the protein CASSLGRGANGELFF.

This clone is labeled as medium-sized. The V and J genes are TRBV6-5 and TRBJ2-7, with 7 bases aligning to TRBD1. Trimming at V came to 5 bases and at J to 4 bases, leaving 8 bases not matched to a gene. The CDR3 has 14 residues. Germline-derived CDR1 and CDR2 are MNHEY and SVGAGI. As DNA, the CDR3 is TGTGCCAGCAGTACGACAGGGTCCCTATACGAGCAGTACTTC. This sequence encodes CASSTTGSLYEQYF.

The rearrangement joins TRBV19 to TRBJ1-1; D is unresolved. The CDR3 sequence is 15 residues long. The germline V gene encodes CDR1 LNHDA and CDR2 SQIVND (reference sequence). Trimming left V 3 bases short and J 7 bases short, with 18 bases between. The CDR3 nucleotides are TGTGCCAGTAGTATTATGGGAATTGGTGTCGGTGAAGCTTTCTTT. Its protein is CASSIMGIGVGEAFF. The full variable domain, rest sourced from reference TRBV19 and TRBJ1-1, is DGGITQSPKYLFRKEGQNVTLSCEQNLNHDAMYWYRQDPGQGLRLIYYSQIVNDFQKGDIAEGYSVSREKKESFPLTVTSAQKNPTAFYLCASSIMGIGVGEAFFGQGTRLTVV.

The chain joins TRBV27 to TRBJ1-5; the D is unclear. The CDR3 is 13 residues long. Deletions cut 3 bases from V and 4 bases from J, with 7 bases between. CDR1 and CDR2 from the germline V gene are MNHEY and SMNVEV (reference sequence). This CDR3 reads CASSLLANQPQHF. In DNA form, the CDR3 reads TGTGCCAGCAGTTTGCTGGCAAATCAGCCCCAGCATTTT.

The chain carries TRBV7-6 and TRBJ1-1, with 9 bases fitting TRBD1. The ends lost 4 bases at V and 9 bases at J; junction bases unmatched: 3. The germline V gene has CDR1 SGHVS and CDR2 FNYEAQ. CDR3 length equals 12 residues. The CDR3 nucleotides are TGTGCCAGCAGCTCTGACAGGGGGAAAGCTTTCTTT. It codes for CASSSDRGKAFF. Supplemented by reference TRBV7-6 and TRBJ1-1, the full variable domain reads GAGVSQSPRYKVTKRGQDVALRCDPISGHVSLYWYRQALGQGPEFLTYFNYEAQQDKSGLPNDRFSAERPEGSISTLTIQRTEQRDSAMYRCASSSDRGKAFFGQGTRLTVV.

The CDR3 DNA reads as TGTGCCAGCAGTTTCAACTCCGAGCAGTACTTC. The encoded protein is CASSFNSEQYF. J is TRBJ2-7 and V is TRBV28; D is undetermined. The CDR3 has 11 amino acids. CDR1 and CDR2 from the germline V gene are MDHEN and SYDVKM. Trimming took 3 bases from V and 6 from J, leaving 6 bases between them. Complete variable domain (other parts from reference TRBV28 and TRBJ2-7): DVKVTQSSRYLVKRTGEKVFLECVQDMDHENMFWYRQDPGLGLRLIYFSYDVKMKEKGDIPEGYSVSREKKERFSLILESASTNQTSMYLCASSFNSEQYFGPGTRLTVT.

J is TRBJ2-7 and V is TRBV5-1, with no clear D. V shed 1 base and J shed 4 bases, with 9 bases lying between them. The CDR3 consists of 13 residues. The germline gives CDR1 SGHRS, CDR2 YFSETQ. CDR3 region: CASSLRWGYEQYF. CDR3 nucleotides: TGCGCCAGCAGCTTGCGTTGGGGATACGAGCAGTACTTC.

Worth noting for this clone: The junction and the germline gene differ at one end; a read error may be behind it. V usage is TRBV7-7 and J usage is TRBJ2-5; 7 bases line up with TRBD2. Germline V gives CDR1 SSHAT, CDR2 FNYEAQ (reference sequence). CDR3 length equals 16 residues. The CDR3 is CASSLAVGLGQETQYF. CDR3 nucleotide sequence: TGTGCTAGCAGCTTAGCGGTCGGACTAGGACAAGAGACCCAGTACTTC.

This clone was seen repeatedly, ten times or more. The gene calls are TRBV11-1 and TRBJ2-7; D gene ambiguous. CDR1 and CDR2 (germline): SGHAT, FQDESV (reference sequence). Trimming stripped 4 bases from V and 7 bases from J, with 14 bases between. This CDR3 is 13 amino acids long. CDR3 DNA sequence: TGTGCCAGCAGCTATAGTTCGGCTCGGGAGCAGTACTTC. It translates to CASSYSSAREQYF.

This clone is a singleton in its sample. This rearrangement joins TRBV7-8 to TRBJ2-7; D possibly corresponds to TRBD1 (5 bases). The CDR3 is 14 residues long. Per germline, CDR1 SGHVS and CDR2 FQNEAQ. Trimming removed 5 bases from V and 6 bases from J, with 17 bases in between. The CDR3 DNA is TGTGCCAGCAGCCCAACGACAGCGCCCAGCGAGCAGTACTTC. Translating gives CASSPTTAPSEQYF.

The rearrangement links TRBV25-1 to TRBJ2-7; a weak D match, TRBD2 (6 bases). CDR1 and CDR2 (germline): MGHDK, SYGVNS. CDR3 length equals 16 residues. V shed 8 bases and J shed 1 base, with 21 bases lying between them. CDR3 sequence (DNA): TGTGCCAGCTCTCCGCGTATTAGCGGTTTTTCCTACGAGCAGTACTTC. It specifies CASSPRISGFSYEQYF.

This chain joins TRBV6-4 and TRBJ2-6; D not resolved. CDR3 length equals 16 residues. Trimming removed 3 bases at V and 0 bases at J, with 9 bases between. Germline values: CDR1 MRHNA, CDR2 SNTAGT. CDR3 protein: CASSEHLSSGANVLTF. The CDR3 DNA reads as TGTGCCAGCAGTGAGCACCTGAGCTCTGGGGCCAACGTCCTGACTTTC.

V usage is TRBV4-3 and J usage is TRBJ2-3; D is unclear. The germline gives CDR1 LGHNA, CDR2 YSLEER. V was clipped by 0 bases and J by 6 bases, with 10 bases between them. This CDR3 has 14 amino acids. This chain's CDR3 is CASSQDRSVDTQYF. CDR3 DNA: TGCGCCAGCAGCCAAGATAGATCCGTGGATACGCAGTATTTT.